The 6 T cell receptor beta chains listed next were all sequenced from one sample in a study of blood T cell repertoires in COVID-19. The repertoire was sequenced with immunoSEQ multiplex PCR; TCRdb's copy has only in-frame clones and lacks some. The repertoire holds tens of thousands of clones, with about 81% as singletons. The sample was peripheral blood. These receptors all come from a human donor in a cohort sampled during active COVID-19.

The chain links TRBV10-3 to TRBJ2-3, with TRBD2 matching 8 bases. The CDR3 runs 18 residues. Trimming at V came to 3 bases and at J to 2 bases, leaving 13 bases not matched to a gene. CDR1 and CDR2 from the germline V gene are ENHRY and SYGVKD. CDR3 in amino acids: CAISELAEGPKFTDTQYF. The CDR3 region has the DNA TGTGCCATCAGTGAACTAGCGGAAGGGCCGAAGTTCACAGATACGCAGTATTTT.

V usage is TRBV5-6 and J usage is TRBJ2-1; TRBD2 matches at 15 bases. Germline V gene lookup returns CDR1 SGHDT and CDR2 YYEEEE. V lost 3 bases, J lost 4 bases, and 5 bases stayed unmatched. The CDR3 covers 17 residues. CDR3 sequence (DNA): TGTGCCAGCAGCTGGCGGACTAGCGGGAGGGCTTACAATGAGCAGTTCTTC. Translating gives CASSWRTSGRAYNEQFF.

The chain uses TRBV6-5 and TRBJ2-5, with 7 bases identical to TRBD1. The CDR3 runs 13 residues. J lost 2 bases, V lost 6 bases, and 3 bases had no gene match. The germline V gene encodes CDR1 MNHEY and CDR2 SVGAGI. The CDR3: CASRTGWQETQYF. For the CDR3, the DNA is TGTGCCAGCAGGACAGGGTGGCAAGAGACCCAGTACTTC.

The genes are TRBV30 and TRBJ1-4; 9 nucleotides match TRBD1. Germline CDR1 GTSNPN, CDR2 SVGIG (reference sequence). The CDR3 consists of 17 residues. J was trimmed by 0 bases and V by 1 base; bases with no gene match: 6. The CDR3 bases are TGTGCCTGGAGTGGCGGGACAGGGCTGACAACTAATGAAAAACTGTTTTTT. This encodes CAWSGGTGLTTNEKLFF. The complete variable domain, with remaining parts taken from reference TRBV30 and TRBJ1-4, reads SQTIHQWPATLVQPVGSPLSLECTVEGTSNPNLYWYRQAAGRGLQLLFYSVGIGQISSEVPQNLSASRPQDRQFILSSKKLLLSDSGFYLCAWSGGTGLTTNEKLFFGSGTQLSVL.

This clone was seen more than once but under ten times. This chain joins TRBV28 and TRBJ2-7; TRBD2 matches 9 bases. This CDR3 is built from 16 residues. Germline V lookup: CDR1 MDHEN, CDR2 SYDVKM. The V gene end was trimmed by 5 bases and the J gene end by 3 bases; junction bases not matched to a gene: 11. CDR3 sequence reads: CASSPRLAGPFYEQYF. DNA of the CDR3: TGTGCCAGCAGTCCCCGCCTAGCGGGACCTTTCTACGAGCAGTACTTC.

V gene TRBV28 combines with J gene TRBJ2-7, with 9 bases matching TRBD2. CDR1 and CDR2 from the germline V gene are MDHEN and SYDVKM. The CDR3 is 16 amino acids. V shed 4 bases, J shed 0 bases, and the junction held 7 bases outside the gene matches. CDR3 region: CASSSPASGNSYEQYF. The CDR3 DNA reads as TGTGCCAGCAGTTCCCCGGCTAGCGGGAACTCCTACGAGCAGTACTTC.